This T cell receptor beta chain was sequenced for a study of T cells after yellow fever vaccination. This clonotype has more than one count but fewer than ten. CDR3 length equals 13 residues. CDR1 and CDR2 from the germline V gene are SGHTA and FQGNSA. With 7 bases clipped from V and 3 bases from J, the junction kept 2 bases outside the gene matches. TCRdb analysed the 5' RACE reads with MiXCR anew, one entry per CDR3 protein. The table lists hundreds of thousands of distinct CDR3 sequences, 9% to 15% of them singletons. This clonotype was obtained from a man between 25 and 39 years old who received the YFV17D yellow fever vaccine. J is TRBJ2-5 and V is TRBV7-2; 10 bases line up with TRBD2. Here the sequenced sample was PBMCs, taken on the day of the yellow fever booster vaccination. CDR3 sequence reads: CASILAGEETQYF. The CDR3 coding sequence is TGTGCCAGCATCCTAGCGGGGGAAGAGACCCAGTACTTC.